This entry lists 14 T cell receptor beta chains sequenced from one sample in a study of T-cell memory formation after mild COVID-19 (dated by TCRdb to about 2021). Preparation of the library involved 5' RACE. Sequencing took place on an Illumina NovaSeq 6000. In-frame beta chains were kept once TCRdb had trimmed the public reads at Q25 with fastp and called clones with MiXCR. Rows are unified per CDR3 protein, each entry keeping the most common DNA and genes. In this sample the table shows about 82,000 distinct CDR3 sequences, about 13% of which occur a single time. The ten largest clones capture around 41% of the sample. The sequenced material came from PBMCs or a T cell subset sorted from them (not recorded which). The receptors stem from a man between 18 and 29 years old who had mild COVID-19 (a few samples of this study predate the infection). The sample titles of this study are shuffled in the database, so cell type and time point are left out; the donor was told from shared clones.

V usage is TRBV20-1 and J usage is TRBJ2-7; TRBD2 aligns across 7 bases. The germline gives CDR1 DFQATT, CDR2 SNEGSKA (reference sequence). The V and J ends lost 6 bases and 0 bases, in that order; junction bases with no gene match: 8. The CDR3 loop spans 14 amino acids. CDR3 protein: CSARPGLTSYEQYF. In DNA, the CDR3 is TGCAGTGCGCGACCGGGACTAACCTCCTACGAGCAGTACTTC.

This chain's CDR3 is CSVEDAILNTGELFF. DNA for the CDR3: TGCAGCGTTGAAGATGCCATACTCAACACCGGGGAGCTGTTTTTT. V usage is TRBV29-1 and J usage is TRBJ2-2, with no clear D. Germline assignment: CDR1 SQVTM and CDR2 ANQGSEA. The CDR3 extends over 15 amino acids. V was pared by 0 bases and J by 2 bases, with 10 bases between.

The CDR3 reads CSASTTRGGDTQYF. For the CDR3, the DNA is TGCAGTGCGAGCACAACGCGGGGTGGCGATACGCAGTATTTT. The gene calls are TRBV20-1 and TRBJ2-3; the D gene is possibly TRBD2 (6 bases). Germline values: CDR1 DFQATT, CDR2 SNEGSKA (reference sequence). Trimming cost V 6 bases and J 6 bases, with 19 bases left between them. The CDR3 is 14 amino acids.

The chain combines TRBV6-5 with TRBJ1-1, with a weak D call TRBD1 (5 bases). The CDR3 spans 14 residues. The V gene's germline CDR1 is MNHEY and CDR2 SVGAGI. Trimming left V 2 bases short and J 4 bases short, with 11 bases between. CDR3 in DNA: TGTGCCAGCAGTTACGGTCAGGGCGGCACTGAAGCTTTCTTT. Translated, it gives CASSYGQGGTEAFF.

This clonotype was counted many times. This chain uses TRBV14 with TRBJ2-5; D ambiguous. The germline V gene has CDR1 SGHDN and CDR2 FVKESK. The CDR3 has 18 residues. Trimming took 0 bases from V and 5 from J, leaving 22 bases between them. The CDR3 here is CASSQDPPGVAIVETQYF. The DNA for the CDR3 is TGTGCCAGCAGCCAAGACCCCCCTGGGGTAGCCATAGTGGAGACCCAGTACTTC.

The chain links TRBV29-1 to TRBJ2-2; D remains unclear. CDR3 size: 15 residues. From germline, CDR1 is SQVTM and CDR2 ANQGSEA. V lost 4 bases, J lost 4 bases, and 16 bases lay in between. The CDR3 reads CSVVSPPGGTGELFF. CDR3 nucleotides: TGCAGCGTTGTGAGTCCCCCCGGCGGCACCGGGGAGCTGTTTTTT.

This clonotype has just a few counts. The chain recombines TRBV4-1 with TRBJ2-7, with 7 bases matching TRBD1. Germline loops: CDR1 MGHRA, CDR2 YSYEKL. Unmatched junction bases numbered 10, after V lost 8 bases and J lost 0 bases. The CDR3 runs to 15 residues. The CDR3 DNA sequence: TGCGCCAGCGACACCGACGGGACAGTCTCCTACGAGCAGTACTTC. It is translated as CASDTDGTVSYEQYF.

This clonotype turned up a few times. The chain uses TRBV4-1 and TRBJ2-3; D call uncertain. Germline assignment: CDR1 MGHRA and CDR2 YSYEKL. Trimming cost V 3 bases and J 0 bases, with 7 bases left between them. The CDR3 covers 14 residues. The CDR3 is CASSHVGSTDTQYF. In DNA form, the CDR3 reads TGCGCCAGCAGCCACGTGGGAAGCACAGATACGCAGTATTTT.

The chain uses TRBV21-1 and TRBJ2-7; the table's D call, TRBD1, has no DNA check behind it. TRBV21-1 is a pseudogene locus. The length of the CDR3 is 16 residues. Written as DNA, the CDR3 is TGTGCCAGCAGCAAGCGAGGACAGGGCTCATACTACGAGCAGTACGTC. Its protein product is CASSKRGQGSYYEQYV.

The gene calls are TRBV4-1 and TRBJ2-3, with 12 positions matching TRBD2. The CDR3 length is 18 residues. In germline, CDR1 is MGHRA, CDR2 YSYEKL. V lost 4 bases to trimming and J lost 6 bases; unmatched junction nucleotides: 14. The CDR3 region is CASSPTQSLAGGQDTQYF. CDR3 coding DNA: TGCGCCAGCAGCCCAACCCAATCTCTAGCGGGGGGGCAGGATACGCAGTATTTT.

The J gene is TRBJ2-4, the V gene TRBV7-9; 12 positions agree with TRBD2. Germline trimming cut 3 bases from V and 3 bases from J; bases unmatched to any gene: 3. Germline V lookup: CDR1 SEHNR, CDR2 FQNEAQ (reference sequence). This CDR3 is built from 16 residues. CDR3 residues: CASSLTSGGVKNIQYF. DNA for the CDR3: TGTGCCAGCAGCTTGACTAGCGGGGGTGTCAAAAACATTCAGTACTTC.

With respect to this clonotype: Its ends do not fully match the called genes, so a read error is possible. The V gene is TRBV5-1, the J gene TRBJ2-2; TRBD2 matches at 9 bases. CDR1 is SGHRS, CDR2 YFSETQ, per germline. This CDR3 spans 15 amino acids. In DNA form, the CDR3 reads TGCGCCAGCAGTTTTAGCGGGGGTGGCACCTGGGAGCTGTTTTTT. Its translation: CASSFSGGGTWELFF.

V and J are TRBV5-1 and TRBJ1-4, with D possibly being TRBD1 (6 bases). The CDR3 spans 16 residues. Per the germline V gene, CDR1 is SGHRS and CDR2 is YFSETQ. V lost 1 base to trimming and J lost 7 bases, with 17 bases between them. In DNA form, the CDR3 reads TGCGCCAGCAGCTTGCTGTCGAGGGGGATTGTTGAAAAACTGTTTTTT. Residues: CASSLLSRGIVEKLFF. The full variable domain, with the rest looked up from reference TRBV5-1 and TRBJ1-4, is KAGVTQTPRYLIKTRGQQVTLSCSPISGHRSVSWYQQTPGQGLQFLFEYFSETQRNKGNFPGRFSGRQFSNSRSEMNVSTLELGDSALYLCASSLLSRGIVEKLFFGSGTQLSVL.

This chain joins TRBV7-3 and TRBJ1-6, with 7 positions matching TRBD1. Trimming removed 5 bases from V and 6 bases from J; junction bases left unmatched: 13. The CDR3 contains 17 residues. CDR1 is SGHTA, CDR2 FQGTGA, per germline. DNA of the CDR3: TGTGCCAGCAGCGCCTCGAGCAGGGGGATCGTTAATTCACCCCTCCACTTT. Encoded protein: CASSASSRGIVNSPLHF.